These 22 T cell receptor beta chains originate from one sample sequenced in a study of a mutant IDH1 vaccine in newly diagnosed glioma. TCRdb's copy holds only in-frame clones and misses some; the assay was immunoSEQ multiplex PCR. The repertoire has approximately 38,000 clones, 80% to 90% of them found once; the top ten carry around 1.8%. Time point here: week 5, during vaccination. Vaccine doses each comprised 300 ug of mutant IDH1 20-mer peptide, with topical imiquimod. No antigen has been identified for these receptors. The sequencing used PBMCs, collected from a glioma patient whose treatment included an IDH1 peptide vaccine. Source of these receptors: a man aged 40-55 years with glioma.

The chain employs TRBV27 and TRBJ1-1, with TRBD1 as a possible D gene (6 bases). CDR3 length: 18 amino acids. The V and J ends lost 7 bases and 0 bases respectively, with 24 bases between them. Germline assignment: CDR1 MNHEY and CDR2 SMNVEV (reference sequence). CDR3 amino acids: CASTIRGGAGVMNTEAFF. In DNA form, the CDR3 reads TGTGCCAGCACCATTCGGGGGGGCGCAGGAGTCATGAACACTGAAGCTTTCTTT.

The CDR3, as DNA: TGTGCCAGCAGTTGCAGGGGAAATGAAAAACTGTTTTTT. This sequence encodes CASSCRGNEKLFF. The chain links TRBV28 to TRBJ1-4; a weak D match, TRBD1 (6 bases). This CDR3 contains 13 residues. From germline, CDR1 is MDHEN and CDR2 SYDVKM. V was pared by 4 bases and J by 5 bases, with 8 bases between. Supplemented by reference TRBV28 and TRBJ1-4, the full variable domain reads DVKVTQSSRYLVKRTGEKVFLECVQDMDHENMFWYRQDPGLGLRLIYFSYDVKMKEKGDIPEGYSVSREKKERFSLILESASTNQTSMYLCASSCRGNEKLFFGSGTQLSVL.

CDR3 in DNA: TGTGCCATCAGCGATTCGGACAGGGCCGAGACCCAGTACTTC. As protein: CAISDSDRAETQYF. The chain has TRBV10-3 and TRBJ2-5, with 8 positions matching TRBD1. This CDR3 is 14 amino acids long. Germline V lookup: CDR1 ENHRY, CDR2 SYGVKD. The V and J ends lost 6 bases and 5 bases, in that order; junction bases with no gene match: 8.

The J gene is TRBJ2-7, the V gene TRBV29-1; TRBD2 is a possible D gene (5 bases). Looked up from germline, CDR1 is SQVTM and CDR2 is ANQGSEA. CDR3 length: 13 amino acids. Trimming took 7 bases from V and 2 from J, leaving 15 bases between them. The CDR3 loop is CSAREHPTYEQYF. The CDR3 bases are TGCAGCGCAAGGGAGCACCCGACCTACGAGCAGTACTTC.

The V gene is TRBV18, the J gene TRBJ2-1; TRBD1 agrees at 10 bases. The V gene's germline CDR1 is KGHSH and CDR2 LQKENI. V was clipped by 2 bases and J by 2 bases; unmatched bases: 3. The CDR3 loop spans 16 amino acids. In DNA form, the CDR3 reads TGTGCCAGCTCACCAGGACAGGGGGTAACCTACAATGAGCAGTTCTTC. This gives the protein CASSPGQGVTYNEQFF.

This clone was counted once. The V gene is TRBV5-1, the J gene TRBJ1-3, with TRBD1 matching over 8 bases. Trimming removed 4 bases from V and 3 bases from J; junction bases left unmatched: 3. This CDR3 contains 14 residues. The germline V gene has CDR1 SGHRS and CDR2 YFSETQ. The CDR3 nucleotides read TGCGCCAGCAGCCCCGACAGGGGTGGAAACACCATATATTTT. Translated, it gives CASSPDRGGNTIYF.

J is TRBJ2-5 and V is TRBV5-1; 7 positions agree with TRBD2. The V and J ends lost 0 bases and 4 bases, in that order; junction bases with no gene match: 3. Per the germline V gene, CDR1 is SGHRS and CDR2 is YFSETQ. The CDR3 length is 14 residues. This chain's CDR3 is CASSLAPGGETQYF. In DNA, the CDR3 is TGCGCCAGCAGCTTGGCTCCGGGGGGAGAGACCCAGTACTTC.

The rearrangement uses TRBV27 and TRBJ1-2; perhaps TRBD1 as D (5 bases). CDR3 size: 15 residues. V dropped 2 bases and J dropped 1 base, with 11 bases sitting between them. CDR1 and CDR2 (germline): MNHEY, SMNVEV (reference sequence). CDR3 sequence reads: CASSLAAGHNYGYTF. In DNA form, the CDR3 reads TGTGCCAGCAGTTTAGCAGCGGGGCATAACTATGGCTACACCTTC.

This chain joins TRBV19 and TRBJ2-7, with 12 bases aligning to TRBD2. The trim removed 7 bases at V and 5 bases at J, leaving 9 bases unmatched. From germline, CDR1 is LNHDA and CDR2 SQIVND (reference sequence). The CDR3 spans 15 residues. The CDR3 bases are TGTGCCAGTACCCTCCGACTAGCGGGAGCCCACGAGCAGTACTTC. Encoded protein: CASTLRLAGAHEQYF.

CDR3 nucleotides: TGTGCCAGCAGCGTAGCCACTAGGGTCCCCGAGCAGTACTTC. Its translation: CASSVATRVPEQYF. This sequence joins TRBV9 and TRBJ2-7; the D gene is possibly TRBD2 (5 bases). V was cut by 0 bases and J by 6 bases, with 13 bases left in between. The CDR3 loop spans 14 amino acids. Looked up from germline, CDR1 is SGDLS and CDR2 is YYNGEE.

The genes are TRBV4-1 and TRBJ2-7; TRBD2 agrees at 9 bases. The CDR3 consists of 15 residues. Germline lookup yields CDR1 MGHRA and CDR2 YSYEKL. With 6 bases clipped from V and 0 bases from J, the junction kept 6 bases outside the gene matches. CDR3 DNA: TGCGCCAGCAGGCGACTAGCGGACAGCTCCTACGAGCAGTACTTC. As protein: CASRRLADSSYEQYF.

This clone was found a few times. The V call is TRBV6-1, the J call TRBJ2-7; D is possibly TRBD2 (6 bases). This CDR3 region has 14 residues. Trimming pared 11 bases from V and 0 bases from J, leaving 17 bases between. Germline CDR1 is MNHNS and CDR2 is SASEGT. CDR3 sequence reads: CAGKPGLSSYEQYF. The CDR3 nucleotides are TGTGCCGGTAAGCCGGGACTGAGCTCCTACGAGCAGTACTTC.

The chain couples TRBV6-1 to TRBJ2-7; no firm D call. CDR1 is MNHNS, CDR2 SASEGT, per germline. V shed 2 bases and J shed 6 bases, with 8 bases lying between them. The CDR3 is made up of 12 amino acids. CDR3 sequence (DNA): TGTGCCAGCAGTGAAAGCCTGGTCGAGCAGTACTTC. This gives the protein CASSESLVEQYF.

The chain has TRBV5-1 and TRBJ2-1; D call uncertain. Germline CDR1 reads SGHRS; CDR2 reads YFSETQ. V was shortened by 0 bases and J by 8 bases, with 0 bases between the two germline ends. CDR3 length: 10 residues. The CDR3: CASSLDEQFF. The CDR3 DNA reads as TGCGCCAGCAGCTTGGATGAGCAGTTCTTC.

The chain uses TRBV20-1 and TRBJ1-4; no definite D call. Germline assignment: CDR1 DFQATT and CDR2 SNEGSKA (reference sequence). This CDR3 has 11 residues. Between the trimmed V and J ends, which lost 8 bases and 8 bases, there was a span of 12 bases. CDR3 nucleotide sequence: TGCAGTTGTGGGCGGGAGGAAAAACTGTTTTTT. It yields the protein CSCGREEKLFF.

A few counts support this clone. The CDR3 region is CASSPSEGLAGAYEQYF. The CDR3 DNA sequence: TGTGCCAGCTCACCTAGCGAGGGACTAGCGGGAGCCTACGAGCAGTACTTC. This chain uses TRBV18 with TRBJ2-7; TRBD2 aligns across 14 bases. The CDR3 sequence is 17 residues long. The V and J ends lost 3 bases and 2 bases, in that order; junction bases with no gene match: 6. The germline CDR1 and CDR2 sequences are KGHSH and LQKENI. The whole variable domain, filled in from reference TRBV18 and TRBJ2-7, reads NAGVMQNPRHLVRRRGQEARLRCSPMKGHSHVYWYRQLPEEGLKFMVYLQKENIIDESGMPKERFSAEFPKEGPSILRIQQVVRGDSAAYFCASSPSEGLAGAYEQYFGPGTRLTVT.

A single count supports this clone. The V call is TRBV29-1, the J call TRBJ1-4; D is perhaps TRBD1 (6 bases). The germline V and J ends were trimmed by 7 bases and 7 bases, with 13 bases remaining between them. The V gene's germline CDR1 is SQVTM and CDR2 ANQGSEA. CDR3 length: 12 residues. This chain's CDR3 is CSAEGVSEKLFF. CDR3 bases: TGCAGCGCCGAGGGGGTCTCTGAAAAACTGTTTTTT.

On this clone: The identical CDR3 is also encoded by other nucleotide sequences in the sample. The chain carries TRBV5-1 and TRBJ2-7; possible D gene TRBD1, 6 bases. From germline, CDR1 is SGHRS and CDR2 YFSETQ. Trimming shortened V by 2 bases and J by 0 bases, and 9 bases separated the two germline ends. The CDR3 sequence is 14 residues long. Here the CDR3 DNA reads TGCGCCAGCAGCTTCCAGGGGTCCTCCTACGAGCAGTACTTC. Translation: CASSFQGSSYEQYF.

The chain is built from TRBV5-3 and TRBJ2-1, with D possibly TRBD2 on 6 matching bases. TRBV5-3 belongs to the ORF category, with a function that is uncertain. The V end was cut by 4 bases, the J end by 1 base, with 18 bases between. The CDR3 runs 17 residues. The CDR3 loop is CARSRTTRRGSYNEQFF. CDR3 coding DNA: TGTGCCAGAAGCCGAACGACTAGAAGAGGATCCTACAATGAGCAGTTCTTC.

This clone was counted a single time. The chain joins TRBV9 to TRBJ1-2; no firm D call. Per germline, CDR1 SGDLS and CDR2 YYNGEE. This CDR3 region has 12 residues. Trimming stripped 0 bases from V and 5 bases from J, with 5 bases between. CDR3 in amino acids: CASSVDLYGYTF. CDR3 sequence (DNA): TGTGCCAGCAGCGTAGACCTATATGGCTACACCTTC.

The rearrangement uses TRBV29-1 and TRBJ2-1, with D uncertain. This CDR3 comprises 13 residues. Germline lookup yields CDR1 SQVTM and CDR2 ANQGSEA. The germline V and J ends were trimmed by 4 bases and 0 bases, with 7 bases remaining between them. The CDR3 loop reads CSVGSSSYNEQFF. CDR3 nucleotides: TGCAGCGTTGGTTCGAGCTCCTACAATGAGCAGTTCTTC.

The rearrangement joins TRBV4-3 to TRBJ2-5; 10 bases align to TRBD2. Germline loops: CDR1 LGHNA, CDR2 YSLEER. V trimming: 0 bases; J trimming: 7 bases; junction bases outside the gene matches: 8. The CDR3 consists of 16 residues. CDR3 amino acids: CASSQELAGQRGTQYF. CDR3 sequence (DNA): TGCGCCAGCAGCCAAGAACTAGCGGGGCAGAGGGGGACCCAGTACTTC.